The clone carrying this TCR beta chain was seen repeatedly, ten times or more. Its antigen remains unknown. CDR3 size: 15 residues. The trim removed 3 bases at V and 3 bases at J, leaving 4 bases unmatched. In germline, CDR1 is SGHRS, CDR2 YFSETQ. TCRdb re-called the 5' RACE reads through MiXCR, storing one row per CDR3 protein. The sample has approximately 1.8 million distinct CDR3 sequences, 32% seen once. The source of the sample is a study of identical twins. Broader study findings: Models came in too low on out-of-frame TCR alpha sharing in monozygotic twins.

The clonotype comes from a newborn girl in good health. Sequenced input: cord blood. The gene calls are TRBV5-1 and TRBJ2-3; 10 bases line up with TRBD2. The CDR3 bases are TGCGCCAGCAGCTCCGGGACTAGCGATACAGATACGCAGTATTTT. Translation gives CASSSGTSDTDTQYF.